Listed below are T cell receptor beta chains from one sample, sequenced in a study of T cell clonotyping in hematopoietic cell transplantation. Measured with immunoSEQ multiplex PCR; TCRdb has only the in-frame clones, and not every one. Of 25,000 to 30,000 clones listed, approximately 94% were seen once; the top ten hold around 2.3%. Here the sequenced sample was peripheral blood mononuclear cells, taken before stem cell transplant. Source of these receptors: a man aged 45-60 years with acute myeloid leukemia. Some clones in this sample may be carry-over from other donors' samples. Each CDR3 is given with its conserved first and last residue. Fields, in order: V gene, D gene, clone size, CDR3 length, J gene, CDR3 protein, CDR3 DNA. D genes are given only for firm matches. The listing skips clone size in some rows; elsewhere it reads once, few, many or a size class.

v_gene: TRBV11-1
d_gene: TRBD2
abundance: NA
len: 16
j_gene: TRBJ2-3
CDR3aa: CASSPISGGVPDTQYF
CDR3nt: TGTGCCAGCAGCCCAATTAGCGGGGGCGTCCCAGATACGCAGTATTTT

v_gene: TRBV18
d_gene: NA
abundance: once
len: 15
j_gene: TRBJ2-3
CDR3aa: CASSPAQDLSDTQYF
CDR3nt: TGTGCCAGCTCACCGGCCCAGGACTTATCAGATACGCAGTATTTT

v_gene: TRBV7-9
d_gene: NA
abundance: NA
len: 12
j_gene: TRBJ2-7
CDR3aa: CASSLAVYEQYF
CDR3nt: TGTGCCAGCAGCTTAGCAGTTTACGAGCAGTACTTC

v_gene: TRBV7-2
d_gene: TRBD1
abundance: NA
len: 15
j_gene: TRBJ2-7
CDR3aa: CASSLLGQGAYEQYF
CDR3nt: TGTGCCAGCAGCTTATTGGGACAGGGCGCCTACGAGCAGTACTTC

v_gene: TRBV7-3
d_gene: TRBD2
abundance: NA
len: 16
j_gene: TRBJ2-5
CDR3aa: CASSRTSGGAGETQYF
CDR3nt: TGTGCCAGCAGCCGAACTAGCGGGGGGGCGGGAGAGACCCAGTACTTC

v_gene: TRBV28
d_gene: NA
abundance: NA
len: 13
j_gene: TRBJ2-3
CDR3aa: CASSLRFQRTQYF
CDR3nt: TGTGCCAGCAGTTTGAGGTTCCAGAGAACGCAGTATTTT

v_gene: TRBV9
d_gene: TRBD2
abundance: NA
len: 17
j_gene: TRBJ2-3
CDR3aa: CASSVGDSGSYLDTQYF
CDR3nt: TGTGCCAGCAGCGTGGGGGATAGCGGGAGTTATCTGGATACGCAGTATTTT

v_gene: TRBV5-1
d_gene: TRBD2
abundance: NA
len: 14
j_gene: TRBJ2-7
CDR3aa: CASSLVRGKYEQYF
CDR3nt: TGCGCCAGCAGCTTGGTGCGGGGGAAATACGAGCAGTACTTC

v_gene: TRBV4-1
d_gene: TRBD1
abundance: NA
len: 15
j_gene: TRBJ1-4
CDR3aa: CASSHYTGGEEKLFF
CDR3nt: TGCGCCAGCAGCCACTATACAGGGGGGGAAGAAAAACTGTTTTTT

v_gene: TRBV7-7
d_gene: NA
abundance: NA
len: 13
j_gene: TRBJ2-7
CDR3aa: CASSLDLDHEQYF
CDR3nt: TGTGCCAGCAGCTTAGACCTGGACCACGAGCAGTACTTC

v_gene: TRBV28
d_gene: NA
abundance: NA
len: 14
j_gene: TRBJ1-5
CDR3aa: CASDILGVSQPQHF
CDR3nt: TGTGCCAGCGACATTCTGGGGGTAAGTCAGCCCCAGCATTTT

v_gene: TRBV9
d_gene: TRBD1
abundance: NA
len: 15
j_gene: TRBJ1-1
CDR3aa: CASSVTGGDWTEAFF
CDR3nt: TGTGCCAGCAGCGTCACAGGGGGCGATTGGACTGAAGCTTTCTTT